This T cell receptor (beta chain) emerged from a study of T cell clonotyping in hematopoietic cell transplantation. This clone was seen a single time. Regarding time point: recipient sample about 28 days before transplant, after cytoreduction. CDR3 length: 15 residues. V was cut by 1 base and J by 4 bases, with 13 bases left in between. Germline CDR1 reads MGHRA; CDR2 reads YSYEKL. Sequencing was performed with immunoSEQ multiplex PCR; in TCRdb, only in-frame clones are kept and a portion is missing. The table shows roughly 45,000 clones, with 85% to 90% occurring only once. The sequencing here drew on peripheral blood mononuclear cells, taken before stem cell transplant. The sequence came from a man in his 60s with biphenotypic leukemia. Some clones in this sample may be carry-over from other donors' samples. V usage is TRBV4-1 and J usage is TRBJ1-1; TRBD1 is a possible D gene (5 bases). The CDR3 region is CASSQVNDGGTEAFF. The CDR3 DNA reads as TGCGCCAGCAGCCAAGTGAACGATGGGGGCACTGAAGCTTTCTTT.